This T cell receptor beta chain appears in the sequencing data of a study of cytomegalovirus exposure and HLA in healthy donors (dated by TCRdb to the late 2010s). Background on the whole study: In an earlier analysis of 450 to 750 of the donors, less than 350 Gb of sequence data and 117 million unique TCR beta sequences from about 179 million T cells were reported. The study combined high-throughput TCR immunosequencing, statistical association of individual TCRs with disease status, and machine learning to predict cytomegalovirus infection status. An early release that covered fewer than 800 HLA-typed donors contained approximately 300 gigabases of sequencing data and 80 million or so unique TCR sequences. About 5 DR-DQ haplotypes were handled as single units for association and clustering, since linkage in the cohort was strong. Rather than drawing on any new phenotypic data, the later analysis identified candidate immune exposures from TCR beta sequences and the way those sequences occurred across donors. On average, 235,054 unique TCR beta nucleotide sequences were sequenced per donor among some 430 genotyped donors of the cohort, with approximately 18% of those sequences being non-productive. The study used immunosequencing to profile the T cell repertoires of several hundred subjects and linked those repertoires to cytomegalovirus serostatus. A separate validation cohort of over 95 different subjects was used in addition to the roughly 700-subject first cohort. In a later analysis, previously published TCR beta repertoires from more than 500 donors were re-analyzed and high-resolution HLA genotyping was added so that TCR occurrence patterns could be studied. Of the 300 to 500 genotyped donors, 80% to 90% were placed in the genetic ancestry cluster associated with self-reported Caucasian donors. A later genetic analysis took genome-wide SNP genotypes for about three fifths of the roughly 700 donors and used that subset as a discovery cohort. An earlier analysis of about 620 of the donors applied high-throughput TCR beta sequencing to assess whether each TCR beta V gene segment acted as functional or pseudogenic. Class I and class II HLA loci were covered by the typing at four-digit resolution. Alongside the repertoire data, information on donor age, sex, ethnicity and CMV serostatus was compiled. The number of typed donors differed by locus: about 620-640 for A, B, C, DRB1 and DQB1; 500 to 550 for DQA1; 606 for DPA1; and around 490 for DPB1. The study aimed to test whether cataloging public T cell receptors could reveal signatures of past pathogen exposure. All discovery cohort repertoires had been generated on a single sequencing platform.

This clone was recorded only once. Its antigen target is currently unknown. Per-base quality was not reported, and no clone a single base away is much larger than it. The cohort consisted of some 670 healthy bone marrow donors. Cohort members were all nominally healthy when sampled, although unrecorded immune exposures were likely present. The donor tested CMV seronegative, placing the donor among the 350 or so seronegative members of the cohort. A peripheral blood sample was collected from each donor, and TCR beta sequencing was performed on peripheral blood mononuclear cells. Genomic DNA was extracted from the blood cell samples with the Qiagen DNeasy Blood Extraction Kit. Libraries were constructed by the immunoSEQ multiplex PCR assay. The multiplex PCR relied on a mix of 60 forward primers for TCR Vbeta segments and 13 reverse primers for TCR Jbeta segments. A multiplex PCR assay on genomic DNA amplified the CDR3 region of rearranged TCR beta genes. The amplified TCR beta libraries were sequenced on the Illumina HiSeq System as 87-base-pair reads. The source study handled its data this way. A later analysis tallied tens of millions of unique TCR beta chains across the 550 to 850 repertoires, and 10 million to 11 million of those chains were shared by two or more donors. Raw reads were error-corrected and collapsed into unique sequences with a nearest-neighbor algorithm that merged closely related sequences to remove PCR and sequencing errors. To assign V, D and J gene segments, CDR3 sequences were aligned to IMGT reference sequences. For a sequence to be retained, a match of at least six nucleotides was required to both a V gene segment and a J gene segment. Rearrangements were called productive when the CDR3 lacked stop codons and stayed in frame with V and J; all others were non-productive. CDR3 was defined according to IMGT convention as the region running from the second conserved V-encoded cysteine to the conserved J-encoded phenylalanine. Sequences without an unambiguous match to a single V gene segment were excluded from the earlier analysis of 500 to 700 of the donors. An earlier analysis of a few hundred of the donors called V segments functional above 56.7% productive rearrangements and segregating when the between-donor standard deviation exceeded 5%. A statistical classification framework was built for diagnosing cytomegalovirus status from the catalog of TCR beta chain sequences. V and J gene assignment, in a later analysis, came from comparing TCR nucleotide sequences with IMGT/GENE-DB human TR gene sequences. Using the TCRdist pipeline, a later analysis assigned CDR3 sequences along with most-parsimonious VDJ recombination scenarios. A later analysis defined each TCR beta chain by its CDR3 amino acid sequence plus V-gene family, and excluded reads lacking a unique V-gene family. A later analysis removed 600 or so highly shared, low-generation-probability nucleotide sequences to deal with suspected cross-contamination and a sequencing artifact. A later analysis calculated a clonal expansion index for each public chain from normalized within-repertoire ranks of inferred template counts. In a later analysis, generation probabilities were computed using a VDJ recombination model fitted to out-of-frame rearrangements, and the results were checked against IGoR. In a later analysis, hypergeometric tests were used to score TCR-TCR, TCR-HLA and TCR-CMV co-occurrence, with a repertoire-size bias correction applied to TCR pairs. In a later analysis, false discovery rates were estimated by permuting HLA or CMV assignments 20 times. In a later analysis, co-occurring TCRs were grouped with DBSCAN, and TCRdist sequence similarity was added when clustering was performed within HLA-allele-positive subsets. Co-occurrence clustering excluded repertoires with fewer than 30,000 or more than 120,000 public chains, plus five with anomalous nucleotide sharing. TCRdb mirrors the immuneACCESS table, restricted to in-frame sequences. Some clones are absent from its copies; in checked studies, under half trace to an unresolved V gene, and the reason for the others is unknown. The V and J calls and clone size come from that table; D and trimming were worked out from the DNA. Present in this sample are about 130,000 clones, over 70% of which were seen just once. In total, the top ten clones hold around 1.9% of the sample.

Broad study findings and their caveats: A later analysis found that most CMV-associated TCR beta chains appeared HLA-restricted, with HLA associations seemingly driven largely by CMV exposure. A later analysis reported that several top co-occurrence clusters appeared linked to parvovirus B19, influenza, CMV and Epstein-Barr virus. For the cohort, immune exposure information was limited to CMV serostatus. Specific HLA alleles were associated with 15,000 to 20,000 TCR beta sequences at a false discovery rate of 0.05 in a later analysis. Linkage disequilibrium might explain the correlated functional status among segregating V segments, but an unknown experimental factor could not be ruled out. Because some donors lacked HLA typing at each locus, the association tests relied only on the typed subset. In a later analysis, HLA-associated TCR beta chains showed more clonal expansion and lower generation probabilities than non-associated chains that were equally common. Roughly uniform sequencing depth across donors was assumed in presence/absence analyses, although this assumption may not hold. An association between a missense DCLRE1C variant and V-gene and J-gene trimming of TCR beta chains was found in a later genetic analysis and replicated in an independent cohort. Some IMGT-functional V segments, including TRBV6-2 and TRBV6-3, could not be distinguished by the 87-base-pair reads and were therefore excluded. While some public TCRs were present in many individuals, most TCR sequences turned up only very rarely across donors. Cytomegalovirus status was reported to be diagnosed by the classifier with high specificity and sensitivity in both the original and validation cohorts. When HLA alleles, especially DR and DQ, strongly co-occurred, attributing TCR associations to individual alleles was difficult. A later analysis found that TCR association rates varied across HLA loci, with DRB1 alleles showing the most associated TCRs and HLA-C alleles the fewest. The study gave a list of about 170 TCR beta chains associated with cytomegalovirus. Only TCR beta chains were sequenced in this cohort, and the absence of alpha or paired-chain data limited detectable features. Because counts were too low, 15 or so rarely observed V segments, including chromosome 9 orphons, were excluded from the earlier analysis of roughly 580 of the donors. A further reported finding was that TCR beta sequences accurately predicted the HLA-A and HLA-B alleles for most subjects in the first cohort. Three of the identified cytomegalovirus-associated TCR beta chains were confirmed in vitro to be specific for cytomegalovirus antigens. A cluster of highly shared sequence variants was judged likely to be a technical artifact of the sequencing pipeline. According to a later genetic analysis, donors in an Asian-associated ancestry cluster had fewer N-insertions in productive TCRs than the approximately 630-donor mean. In an earlier analysis of about 600 of the donors, most TCR beta V segments appeared in productive rearrangements about 87% or about 30% of the time, broadly matching IMGT annotations. According to the authors, the approach could potentially be generalized to other disease states and immunological phenotypes.

V sheds 6 bases and J sheds 1 base, leaving 11 bases between their ends. The cysteine opens and the phenylalanine closes a CDR3 of 14 amino acids. Solely the CDR3 DNA is kept, with 42 bases framed from the first base. CDR1 and CDR2, looked up from the germline V gene, are MNHNS and SASEGT. The sequence was collected from a woman aged 35 to 49 in good health and CMV-seronegative. The V gene is TRBV6-1 and the J gene is TRBJ2-3, and the D gene may be TRBD2, 6 bases matching. The sample consisted of PBMCs. For the CDR3, the sequence is CASRAGTRTDTQYF. The DNA sequence reads TGTGCCAGCAGGGCGGGAACTCGCACAGATACGCAGTATTTT.